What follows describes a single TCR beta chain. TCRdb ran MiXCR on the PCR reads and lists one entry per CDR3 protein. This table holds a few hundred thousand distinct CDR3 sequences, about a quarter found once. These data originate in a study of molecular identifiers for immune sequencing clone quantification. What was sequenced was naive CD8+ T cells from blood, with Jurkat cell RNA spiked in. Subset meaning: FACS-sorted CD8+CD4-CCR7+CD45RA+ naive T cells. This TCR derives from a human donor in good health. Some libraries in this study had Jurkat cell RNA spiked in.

The CDR3 spells CASSQEWVGTEAFF. The CDR3 coding sequence is TGTGCCAGCAGCCAAGAATGGGTCGGCACTGAAGCTTTCTTT. The chain links TRBV3-1 to TRBJ1-1, with D uncertain. V lost 0 bases and J 4 bases, leaving 9 bases between the germline ends. The germline V gene has CDR1 LGHDT and CDR2 YNNKEL (reference sequence). The CDR3 has 14 residues.